The T cell receptor beta chain described here comes from a study of blood T cell repertoires in COVID-19. At the level of the study: COVID-19 samples, acute and convalescent, were from the United States, Italy and Spain. T cells, B-cell-depleted T cells, or PBMCs supplied cDNA or gDNA.

In the authors' methods: The assay estimated nucleated cells by amplifying reference gene primers. TCRdb keeps only in-frame clones here, not all; method: immunoSEQ multiplex PCR. The DNA was the basis for D and trimming; V, J and clone size are from that table. This table has 240,000 or so clones, around 87% appearing once. The sequenced sample consisted of peripheral blood. The TCR comes from a woman in her seventies with active or convalescent COVID-19.

The CDR3 spells CASSVTSGGRSKETQYF. As DNA, the CDR3 is TGTGCCAGCTCTGTGACTAGCGGGGGACGAAGCAAAGAGACCCAGTACTTC. This chain joins TRBV18 and TRBJ2-5; 12 nucleotides align to TRBD2. V shed 6 bases and J 3 bases; nucleotides not matched to a gene: 11. From germline, CDR1 is KGHSH and CDR2 LQKENI. This CDR3 has 17 residues. Full variable domain (missing parts from reference TRBV18 and TRBJ2-5): NAGVMQNPRHLVRRRGQEARLRCSPMKGHSHVYWYRQLPEEGLKFMVYLQKENIIDESGMPKERFSAEFPKEGPSILRIQQVVRGDSAAYFCASSVTSGGRSKETQYFGPGTRLLVL.